This T cell receptor beta chain comes out of a study of neoadjuvant nivolumab and ipilimumab in lung cancer. TCRdb's copy holds only in-frame clones and misses some; the assay was immunoSEQ multiplex PCR. The table lists fewer than 35,000 clones, about 85% of them singletons. CDR1 is ENHRY, CDR2 SYGVKD, per germline. With 6 bases removed from V and 8 bases from J, the gap between germline ends came to 19 bases. The CDR3 extends over 14 amino acids. The J gene is TRBJ1-2, the V gene TRBV10-3; TRBD1 is a possible D gene (6 bases). The specimen was peripheral blood, collected before neoadjuvant nivolumab, alone or with ipilimumab. The receptor was isolated from an adult with non-small cell lung cancer. The CDR3 bases are TGTGCCATCAGGGACGGGGGGCTGAGGGAAGGCTACACCTTC. This codes for CAIRDGGLREGYTF.